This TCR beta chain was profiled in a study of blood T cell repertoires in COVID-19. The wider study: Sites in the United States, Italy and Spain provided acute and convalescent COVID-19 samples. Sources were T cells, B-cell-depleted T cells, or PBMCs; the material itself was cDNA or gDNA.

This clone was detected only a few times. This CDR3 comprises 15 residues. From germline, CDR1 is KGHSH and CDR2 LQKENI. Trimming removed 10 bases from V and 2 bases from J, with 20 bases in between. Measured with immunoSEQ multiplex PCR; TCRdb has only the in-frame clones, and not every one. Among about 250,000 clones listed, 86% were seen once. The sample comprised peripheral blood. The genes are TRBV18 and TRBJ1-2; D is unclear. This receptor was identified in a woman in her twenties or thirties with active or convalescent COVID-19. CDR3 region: CATPGTESLNYGYTF. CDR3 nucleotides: TGTGCCACCCCAGGCACGGAATCACTCAACTATGGCTACACCTTC.